This TCR beta chain originates from a study of cytomegalovirus exposure and HLA in healthy donors. Primers included in the PCR were 60 Vbeta and 13 Jbeta primers. Study processing details: In a later analysis, of around 83 million unique beta chains, some 10 million appeared in at least two donors. The assay was immunoSEQ multiplex PCR, and TCRdb's table has in-frame clones only and misses some. D and trimming come from the DNA, and the V and J calls and clone size come from that table. The sample yields 100,000 to 150,000 clones, about four fifths seen once. Points from the study as a whole: Later analysis showed TCR association rates varying by HLA locus, highest for DRB1 and lowest for HLA-C. A later analysis appeared to link common viral pathogens to several of the most significant clusters.

Per the germline V gene, CDR1 is SGHVS and CDR2 is FQNEAQ. V lost 2 bases and J lost 1, with 15 bases in between. The CDR3 consists of 16 residues. About this clone itself: Antigen unknown.

The specimen was PBMCs. The TCR sequence derives from a woman in her 40s in good health and CMV-seronegative. The chain couples TRBV7-8 to TRBJ2-7, with a possible D match to TRBD1 (5 bases). In DNA form, the CDR3 reads TGTGCCAGCAGCTTAATAGACAGCGCGTATTCCTACGAGCAGTACTTC. Translation gives CASSLIDSAYSYEQYF. The variable domain in full, completed from reference TRBV7-8 and TRBJ2-7, reads GAGVSQSPRYKVAKRGQDVALRCDPISGHVSLFWYQQALGQGPEFLTYFQNEAQLDKSGLPSDRFFAERPEGSVSTLKIQRTQQEDSAVYLCASSLIDSAYSYEQYFGPGTRLTVT.